One and the same sample provided the 30 T cell receptor beta chains below, sequenced in a study of PD-1 blockade in classical Hodgkin lymphoma. Only in-frame clones appear in the TCRdb table, and some are missing; sequencing was by immunoSEQ multiplex PCR. Of over 50,000 clones in the sample, around 78% were seen once. Following autologous stem cell transplantation, relapse occurred in every patient, and exposure to brentuximab vedotin varied. Source: peripheral blood mononuclear cells (PBMCs), taken before the second cycle of nivolumab. The receptors here all came from a human donor with classical Hodgkin lymphoma.

Regarding this clone: No conserved phenylalanine or tryptophan ends this CDR3, so it is likely a read error. The chain joins TRBV7-9 to TRBJ1-2; no clear D gene. In germline, CDR1 is SEHNR, CDR2 FQNEAQ (reference sequence). Between the trimmed V and J ends, which lost 0 bases and 6 bases, there was a span of 14 bases. CDR3 length equals 15 residues. The CDR3 sequence is CASSLAQGQEDGYTL. The CDR3 DNA is TGTGCCAGCAGCTTAGCTCAAGGGCAGGAGGATGGCTACACCCTC.

The gene calls are TRBV12-5 and TRBJ2-1; 10 bases align to TRBD1. The germline gives CDR1 LGHNT, CDR2 FRNRAP. The CDR3 consists of 14 residues. V shed 5 bases, J shed 8 bases, and the junction held 6 bases outside the gene matches. CDR3 region: CASGPQDRGDEQFF. Written as DNA, the CDR3 is TGTGCTAGTGGTCCCCAGGACAGGGGGGATGAGCAGTTCTTC.

The rearrangement links TRBV5-1 to TRBJ2-1; 7 bases align to TRBD2. The CDR3 consists of 12 residues. V trimming: 2 bases; J trimming: 11 bases; junction bases outside the gene matches: 4. The germline V gene has CDR1 SGHRS and CDR2 YFSETQ. Written as DNA, the CDR3 is TGCGCCAGCAGCTTCGGGGGAGGGAAGCAGTTCTTC. Translated: CASSFGGGKQFF.

V and J are TRBV25-1 and TRBJ1-2; D unclear. This CDR3 has 12 amino acids. Germline V CDR1 and CDR2: MGHDK, SYGVNS. Trimming removed 1 base at V and 6 bases at J, with 6 bases between. The CDR3 DNA is TGTGCCAGCAGTGAATTCGGGAATGGCTACACCTTC. It yields the protein CASSEFGNGYTF.

The chain combines TRBV2 with TRBJ1-1; the match to TRBD1 covers 7 bases. Trimming took 6 bases from V and 4 from J; bases not matched to a gene: 11. The CDR3 spans 15 residues. CDR1 is SNHLY, CDR2 FYNNEI, per germline. The CDR3: CASRIMAGGVTEAFF. CDR3 coding DNA: TGTGCCAGCAGGATTATGGCAGGGGGGGTCACTGAAGCTTTCTTT.

The gene calls are TRBV2 and TRBJ1-2; maybe TRBD1 (5 bases). The CDR3 totals 11 residues. The germline V gene encodes CDR1 SNHLY and CDR2 FYNNEI. The germline V and J ends were trimmed by 4 bases and 6 bases, with 6 bases remaining between them. CDR3 amino acids: CASSGGDGYTF. The CDR3 region has the DNA TGTGCCAGCAGTGGGGGCGATGGCTACACCTTC.

CDR3 in amino acids: CASSHGTEGEQYF. In DNA form, the CDR3 reads TGCGCCAGCAGCCACGGGACAGAAGGCGAGCAGTACTTC. This chain links TRBV4-1 with TRBJ2-7; 7 bases are shared with TRBD1. V shed 3 bases and J 6 bases; nucleotides not matched to a gene: 5. The CDR3 runs 13 residues. Per the germline V gene, CDR1 is MGHRA and CDR2 is YSYEKL.

This clone was seen just once. V usage is TRBV14 and J usage is TRBJ2-5; the D gene could be TRBD1 or TRBD2 (6 bases each). This CDR3 spans 17 amino acids. Germline values: CDR1 SGHDN, CDR2 FVKESK. V lost 1 base and J 2 bases, leaving 17 bases between the germline ends. Here the CDR3 reads CASSQGPGHGLQETQYF. CDR3 coding DNA: TGTGCCAGCAGCCAAGGTCCGGGACACGGACTACAAGAGACCCAGTACTTC.

The chain is built from TRBV29-1 and TRBJ2-3, with no clear D. The CDR3 consists of 14 residues. Trimming removed 1 base at V and 0 bases at J, with 8 bases between. The germline CDR1 and CDR2 sequences are SQVTM and ANQGSEA. The CDR3 coding sequence is TGCAGCGTTGAAGCCCGAAGTAGCACAGATACGCAGTATTTT. This codes for CSVEARSSTDTQYF.

The chain uses TRBV4-3 and TRBJ2-7, with TRBD2 identical over 12 bases. The germline V gene has CDR1 LGHNA and CDR2 YSLEER. The CDR3 length is 16 residues. The V segment lost 1 base and the J segment 1 base; nucleotides outside the gene matches: 2. CDR3 coding DNA: TGCGCCAGCAGCCAAGCACTAGCGGGAGGTTCCTACGAGCAGTACTTC. It is translated as CASSQALAGGSYEQYF.

The V call is TRBV7-9, the J call TRBJ2-1; 10 positions agree with TRBD1. There are 14 residues in the CDR3. The germline V gene has CDR1 SEHNR and CDR2 FQNEAQ (reference sequence). V shed 4 bases and J 8 bases; nucleotides not matched to a gene: 5. CDR3 residues: CASSSGQGNHEQFF. CDR3 coding DNA: TGTGCCAGCAGCTCGGGACAGGGGAACCATGAGCAGTTCTTC.

The chain is built from TRBV18 and TRBJ2-7; D possibly corresponds to TRBD2 (7 bases). The V end lost 6 bases, the J end lost 3 bases, and 18 bases lay between the germline ends. The CDR3 covers 15 residues. Per germline, CDR1 KGHSH and CDR2 LQKENI. The CDR3 nucleotides are TGTGCCAGCTCTCTAGGGGGGCTAGCGGACTACGAGCAGTACTTC. Amino acids: CASSLGGLADYEQYF.

This clone showed up just once. The chain is built from TRBV18 and TRBJ1-4, with D possibly matching TRBD1 (6 bases). Germline assignment: CDR1 KGHSH and CDR2 LQKENI. This CDR3 has 18 residues. Trimming left V 6 bases short and J 2 bases short, with 22 bases between. In nucleotides, the CDR3 is TGTGCCAGCTCCCTAAAGAGGACAGTACCCTTGACTAATGAAAAACTGTTTTTT. Encoded protein: CASSLKRTVPLTNEKLFF.

This clone showed up just once. This sequence joins TRBV2 and TRBJ2-3; 9 nucleotides agree with TRBD2. CDR3 length: 16 residues. From germline, CDR1 is SNHLY and CDR2 FYNNEI. The junction had 12 bases not matched to a gene; V was cut back by 7 bases and J by 4 bases. The CDR3 nucleotides are TGTGCCAGCACCCCTTCGGGACTAGCAGTTTCAGATACGCAGTATTTT. Protein product: CASTPSGLAVSDTQYF.

In its sample, this clone was seen a few times. V and J are TRBV12-5 and TRBJ2-1; D is unclear. This CDR3 is built from 16 residues. The germline gives CDR1 LGHNT, CDR2 FRNRAP. Trimming took 6 bases from V and 0 from J, leaving 15 bases between them. The CDR3 spells CASGGRTDSSYNEQFF. The CDR3 region has the DNA TGTGCTAGTGGGGGTAGGACGGATAGCTCCTACAATGAGCAGTTCTTC.

The V and J genes are TRBV28 and TRBJ2-7; D is uncertain. Germline CDR1 MDHEN, CDR2 SYDVKM. CDR3 length: 11 residues. Trimming pared 5 bases from V and 7 bases from J, leaving 9 bases between. The CDR3, as DNA: TGTGCCAGCAGTAAACTCAAAGAGCAGTACTTC. As protein: CASSKLKEQYF.

The CDR3 DNA is TGTGCCAGCAGCTTAGGAGGGACAGTCTCCTACGAGCAGTACTTC. Translated, it gives CASSLGGTVSYEQYF. V gene TRBV7-2 combines with J gene TRBJ2-7; 7 bases agree with TRBD1. From germline, CDR1 is SGHTA and CDR2 FQGNSA. CDR3 length: 15 residues. Trimming at V came to 1 base and at J to 0 bases, leaving 3 bases not matched to a gene.

This clone was found once. The gene calls are TRBV12-1 and TRBJ2-3; the table calls TRBD2, which could not be checked here. TRBV12-1 is a recognized pseudogene. This CDR3 region has 13 residues. This CDR3 reads CASAGERVDTQYF. The CDR3 DNA reads as TGTGCCAGCGCGGGAGAGCGAGTAGATACGCAGTATTTT.

The chain combines TRBV6-5 with TRBJ1-1; weak D call: TRBD1 (5 bases). In germline, CDR1 is MNHEY, CDR2 SVGAGI. The CDR3 extends over 12 amino acids. V lost 7 bases and J lost 8, with 14 bases in between. The CDR3 region is CASTQGRGEAFF. CDR3 nucleotide sequence: TGTGCCAGCACCCAGGGAAGGGGAGAAGCTTTCTTT.

J is TRBJ2-3 and V is TRBV27; the D gene is possibly TRBD2 (5 bases). The V and J ends lost 3 bases and 1 base respectively, with 11 bases between them. This CDR3 region has 15 residues. Germline CDR1 is MNHEY and CDR2 is SMNVEV (reference sequence). The DNA for the CDR3 is TGTGCCAGCAGTTTCCGCCCCGGGGGCACAGATACGCAGTATTTT. It specifies CASSFRPGGTDTQYF.

V usage is TRBV19 and J usage is TRBJ1-1; 8 bases match TRBD1. Germline loops: CDR1 LNHDA, CDR2 SQIVND (reference sequence). The CDR3 is 14 amino acids. V trimming: 5 bases; J trimming: 5 bases; junction bases outside the gene matches: 7. The CDR3 DNA is TGTGCCAGTAGTCCTGGACAGGGAGGAACTGAAGCTTTCTTT. It is translated as CASSPGQGGTEAFF.

In its sample, this clone was seen once. The rearrangement joins TRBV6-6 to TRBJ1-2; TRBD1 agrees at 9 bases. V shed 0 bases and J 4 bases; nucleotides not matched to a gene: 3. Germline CDR1 MNHNY, CDR2 SVGAGI (reference sequence). This CDR3 is built from 15 residues. The CDR3 here is CASSYSRTGVYGYTF. CDR3 nucleotide sequence: TGTGCCAGCAGTTACTCCCGGACAGGGGTCTATGGCTACACCTTC.

The chain links TRBV28 to TRBJ2-7, with D perhaps matching TRBD1 (6 bases). V dropped 4 bases and J dropped 2 bases, with 9 bases sitting between them. The CDR3 consists of 13 residues. Germline V gene lookup returns CDR1 MDHEN and CDR2 SYDVKM. DNA for the CDR3: TGTGCCAGCAGTTCGGACAGTACCTACGAGCAGTACTTC. Its translation: CASSSDSTYEQYF.

This sequence joins TRBV7-9 and TRBJ1-5, with 11 bases fitting TRBD1. The J segment lost 5 bases and the V segment lost 5 bases, leaving 2 bases of the junction unmatched. The CDR3 runs 14 residues. Germline V lookup: CDR1 SEHNR, CDR2 FQNEAQ (reference sequence). The CDR3 protein is CASSRDRGDQPQHF. CDR3 nucleotide sequence: TGTGCCAGCAGCCGGGACAGGGGGGATCAGCCCCAGCATTTT. Variable domain in full (rest from reference TRBV7-9 and TRBJ1-5): DTGVSQNPRHKITKRGQNVTFRCDPISEHNRLYWYRQTLGQGPEFLTYFQNEAQLEKSRLLSDRFSAERPKGSFSTLEIQRTEQGDSAMYLCASSRDRGDQPQHFGDGTRLSIL.

Points on this clone: Other DNA sequences in the sample encode the same CDR3. The chain employs TRBV27 and TRBJ1-5; 9 bases match TRBD1. V shed 6 bases and J 2 bases; nucleotides not matched to a gene: 2. The CDR3 is 14 residues long. The V gene's germline CDR1 is MNHEY and CDR2 SMNVEV (reference sequence). CDR3 in amino acids: CASRRTGGNQPQHF. In DNA, the CDR3 is TGTGCCAGCAGGAGGACAGGGGGCAATCAGCCCCAGCATTTT.

The sample holds one count of this clone. The chain employs TRBV7-9 and TRBJ1-6; no definite D call. Germline V CDR1 and CDR2: SEHNR, FQNEAQ (reference sequence). The CDR3 is 12 residues long. Between the trimmed V and J ends, which lost 2 bases and 5 bases, there was a span of 1 base. The CDR3 spells CASSLNNSPLHF. In DNA, the CDR3 is TGTGCCAGCAGCTTAAATAATTCACCCCTCCACTTT.

The chain links TRBV6-6 to TRBJ1-2, with 8 bases identical to TRBD1. Germline CDR1 and CDR2: MNHNY and SVGAGI (reference sequence). The CDR3 is 14 amino acids. The V gene end was trimmed by 2 bases and the J gene end by 4 bases; junction bases not matched to a gene: 3. The CDR3 loop is CASSYTGQGYGYTF. CDR3 DNA sequence: TGTGCCAGCAGTTACACAGGACAGGGCTATGGCTACACCTTC.

In regard to this clone: Its ends do not fully match the called genes, so a read error is possible. This chain connects TRBV2 to TRBJ1-2, with 8 nucleotides matching TRBD1. Germline CDR1 reads SNHLY; CDR2 reads FYNNEI. There are 10 residues in the CDR3. The CDR3 nucleotides read TGTGCCAGCAGCGACGACAGGGGCTACTTC. It is translated as CASSDDRGYF.

This chain connects TRBV7-9 to TRBJ1-5, with a weak D call TRBD1 (6 bases). Trimming cost V 0 bases and J 6 bases, with 12 bases left between them. The CDR3 covers 15 residues. CDR1 and CDR2 from the germline V gene are SEHNR and FQNEAQ (reference sequence). The CDR3 DNA sequence: TGTGCCAGCAGCTTAGCGGGGGGGCTCGGTCAGCCCCAGCATTTT. It translates to CASSLAGGLGQPQHF.

This clone has just a few counts. Other DNA sequences in the same sample also yield this CDR3. The genes are TRBV5-1 and TRBJ1-1; weak D call: TRBD1 (5 bases). Trimming cost V 0 bases and J 4 bases, with 10 bases left between them. This CDR3 region has 14 residues. Germline-derived CDR1 and CDR2 are SGHRS and YFSETQ. Here the CDR3 DNA reads TGCGCCAGCAGCTTGGCCCCCGGGGGCACTGAAGCTTTCTTT. Translating it yields CASSLAPGGTEAFF.